Listed here are 21 T cell receptor beta chains from one sample, sequenced in a study of blood T cell repertoires in COVID-19. Profiling relied on immunoSEQ multiplex PCR, and the TCRdb table lists in-frame clones only, not all of them. Of under 150,000 clones in the sample, about four fifths were seen once. Sequencing was performed on peripheral blood. The receptors come from a woman over 75 with acute or convalescent COVID-19.

The chain is built from TRBV5-1 and TRBJ2-1; TRBD1 agrees at 8 bases. The V segment lost 5 bases and the J segment 4 bases; nucleotides outside the gene matches: 11. This CDR3 contains 16 residues. From germline, CDR1 is SGHRS and CDR2 YFSETQ. The CDR3 sequence: CASSLLLTGGYNEQFF. The CDR3 region has the DNA TGCGCCAGCAGTTTGCTGTTAACAGGGGGATACAATGAGCAGTTCTTC.

The genes are TRBV7-2 and TRBJ2-3; 8 nucleotides match TRBD1. Germline assignment: CDR1 SGHTA and CDR2 FQGNSA. V was pared by 5 bases and J by 8 bases, with 12 bases of the junction left unmatched. This CDR3 has 15 amino acids. The CDR3 nucleotides are TGTGCCAGCAGCCTAAACCCGGGACAGGCGGGTACGCAGTATTTT. Residues: CASSLNPGQAGTQYF.

The CDR3 loop is CASSWSGGGTGELFF. CDR3 in DNA: TGCGCCAGCAGCTGGAGCGGGGGAGGCACCGGGGAGCTGTTTTTT. This sequence joins TRBV5-1 and TRBJ2-2; TRBD2 agrees at 8 bases. Losses at the gene ends were 3 bases for V and 4 bases for J; bases not matched to a gene: 5. Germline V lookup: CDR1 SGHRS, CDR2 YFSETQ. The length of the CDR3 is 15 residues. Using reference TRBV5-1 and TRBJ2-2 for the parts outside the CDR3, the full variable domain is KAGVTQTPRYLIKTRGQQVTLSCSPISGHRSVSWYQQTPGQGLQFLFEYFSETQRNKGNFPGRFSGRQFSNSRSEMNVSTLELGDSALYLCASSWSGGGTGELFFGEGSRLTVL.

This clone was seen only a few times. CDR3 sequence (DNA): TGTGCCTGGAGAGACAGGGGGAACACTGAAGCTTTCTTT. Its translation is CAWRDRGNTEAFF. The genes are TRBV30 and TRBJ1-1; 8 bases are a match to TRBD1. Trimming removed 3 bases from V and 1 base from J; junction bases left unmatched: 1. Germline V CDR1 and CDR2: GTSNPN, SVGIG (reference sequence). The CDR3 has 13 residues.

The genes are TRBV7-2 and TRBJ2-5; D is possibly TRBD2 (7 bases). V was trimmed by 3 bases and J by 4 bases, leaving 12 bases between them. Germline lookup yields CDR1 SGHTA and CDR2 FQGNSA. The CDR3 is 14 residues long. In nucleotides, the CDR3 is TGTGCCAGCAGCTTGGGGGGGCCCCCAGAGACCCAGTACTTC. It codes for CASSLGGPPETQYF.

The gene calls are TRBV6-5 and TRBJ2-5; D is perhaps TRBD1 (6 bases). The CDR3 covers 14 residues. V lost 2 bases to trimming and J lost 1 base, with 8 bases between them. Looked up from germline, CDR1 is MNHEY and CDR2 is SVGAGI. The chain's CDR3 is CASSYDRIQETQYF. The CDR3 DNA reads TGTGCCAGCAGTTACGACAGGATCCAAGAGACCCAGTACTTC.

The J gene is TRBJ2-5, the V gene TRBV6-2 or TRBV6-3; 14 nucleotides line up with TRBD2. The V gene end was trimmed by 4 bases and the J gene end by 3 bases; junction bases not matched to a gene: 10. The germline V gene encodes CDR1 MNHEY and CDR2 SVGEGT. The CDR3 has 18 amino acids. The CDR3 DNA sequence: TGTGCCAGCAGTTCCCTGGGACTAGCGGGAGTCTTGGAAGAGACCCAGTACTTC. The encoded protein is CASSSLGLAGVLEETQYF.

This clone occurred a few times. The CDR3 is CASSQDRAVGNTIYF. The CDR3 DNA reads as TGTGCCAGCAGCCAGGACAGGGCCGTTGGAAACACCATATATTTT. This chain connects TRBV11-2 to TRBJ1-3, with 8 bases that match TRBD1. Looked up from germline, CDR1 is SGHAT and CDR2 is FQNNGV. V was clipped by 5 bases and J by 3 bases; unmatched bases: 6. The CDR3 totals 15 residues.

The rearrangement joins TRBV19 to TRBJ1-3, with 8 bases identical to TRBD1. CDR1 is LNHDA, CDR2 SQIVND, per germline (reference sequence). This CDR3 spans 15 amino acids. The V and J ends lost 2 bases and 3 bases, in that order; junction bases with no gene match: 3. The CDR3, as DNA: TGTGCCAGTAGTATACAGGGGGCAGTTGGAAACACCATATATTTT. Translating gives CASSIQGAVGNTIYF.

In DNA, the CDR3 is TGTGCCAGTAGTAAACAGCCGAACACTGAAGCTTTCTTT. Amino acid sequence: CASSKQPNTEAFF. This chain links TRBV19 with TRBJ1-1; D is unclear. V was clipped by 4 bases and J by 1 base, with 7 bases between them. There are 13 residues in the CDR3. Germline loops: CDR1 LNHDA, CDR2 SQIVND (reference sequence). Complete variable domain (other parts from reference TRBV19 and TRBJ1-1): DGGITQSPKYLFRKEGQNVTLSCEQNLNHDAMYWYRQDPGQGLRLIYYSQIVNDFQKGDIAEGYSVSREKKESFPLTVTSAQKNPTAFYLCASSKQPNTEAFFGQGTRLTVV.

The chain is built from TRBV7-2 and TRBJ2-5, with 9 bases fitting TRBD2. Looked up from germline, CDR1 is SGHTA and CDR2 is FQGNSA. The CDR3 is made up of 14 amino acids. Trimming cost V 4 bases and J 3 bases; bases outside gene matches: 3. CDR3: CASSSQRGEETQYF. CDR3 DNA sequence: TGTGCCAGCAGCTCACAGCGGGGGGAAGAGACCCAGTACTTC.

V is TRBV7-9 and J is TRBJ1-1; no clear D gene. The ends were cut back, 5 bases at V and 5 bases at J, with 12 bases in the middle. This CDR3 is built from 13 residues. Germline assignment: CDR1 SEHNR and CDR2 FQNEAQ (reference sequence). The CDR3 DNA reads as TGTGCCAGCAGCCCCCGACCGGAGACTGAAGCTTTCTTT. It yields the protein CASSPRPETEAFF.

This chain uses TRBV28 with TRBJ1-1; TRBD1 aligns across 7 bases. V shed 11 bases and J 11 bases; nucleotides not matched to a gene: 11. Germline V CDR1 and CDR2: MDHEN, SYDVKM. There are 11 residues in the CDR3. The CDR3 sequence: CAQGGPRGAFF. Here the CDR3 DNA reads TGTGCCCAGGGGGGTCCCCGAGGGGCTTTCTTT.

The V gene is TRBV7-9, the J gene TRBJ1-6; the D gene is possibly TRBD1 (5 bases). The germline gives CDR1 SEHNR, CDR2 FQNEAQ (reference sequence). With 5 bases removed from V and 7 bases from J, the gap between germline ends came to 9 bases. The length of the CDR3 is 13 residues. CDR3 bases: TGTGCCAGCAGCCGGGACTCCAATTCACCCCTCCACTTT. Translated: CASSRDSNSPLHF. Full variable domain (outside the CDR3, taken from reference TRBV7-9 and TRBJ1-6): DTGVSQNPRHKITKRGQNVTFRCDPISEHNRLYWYRQTLGQGPEFLTYFQNEAQLEKSRLLSDRFSAERPKGSFSTLEIQRTEQGDSAMYLCASSRDSNSPLHFGNGTRLTVT.

This clone showed up just a few times. The chain combines TRBV4-3 with TRBJ1-6; 7 nucleotides align to TRBD1. Germline lookup yields CDR1 LGHNA and CDR2 YSLEER. Germline trimming cut 4 bases from V and 10 bases from J; bases unmatched to any gene: 4. This CDR3 comprises 13 residues. The CDR3 is CASSLNRGSPLHF. The CDR3, as DNA: TGCGCCAGCAGCCTTAACAGGGGATCACCCCTCCACTTT.

The chain uses TRBV10-2 and TRBJ1-5; D is ambiguous. V shed 4 bases and J shed 4 bases, with 5 bases lying between them. The CDR3 runs 12 residues. Germline loops: CDR1 WSHSY, CDR2 SAAADI. This CDR3 is CASSGGNQPQHF. The CDR3 nucleotides read TGCGCCAGCAGTGGAGGGAATCAGCCCCAGCATTTT.

This sequence joins TRBV11-2 and TRBJ2-2; D is perhaps TRBD1 (6 bases). Trimming took 5 bases from V and 4 from J, leaving 14 bases between them. CDR3 length: 15 amino acids. Germline V gene data show CDR1 as SGHAT and CDR2 as FQNNGV. CDR3 coding DNA: TGTGCCAGCAGCCATGAACAGGGTTCCACCGGGGAGCTGTTTTTT. This encodes CASSHEQGSTGELFF.

V usage is TRBV24-1 and J usage is TRBJ2-5; 11 bases fit TRBD1. The V gene's germline CDR1 is KGHDR and CDR2 SFDVKD. Losses at the gene ends were 4 bases for V and 4 bases for J; bases not matched to a gene: 7. The CDR3 is 16 residues long. DNA for the CDR3: TGTGCCACCAGTGAGGGGGGACAGGGGGACCGAGAGACCCAGTACTTC. Protein product: CATSEGGQGDRETQYF.

The chain has TRBV7-2 and TRBJ2-7; D gene unclear. Germline V lookup: CDR1 SGHTA, CDR2 FQGNSA. V was shortened by 3 bases and J by 6 bases, with 9 bases between the two germline ends. This CDR3 is built from 12 residues. The CDR3 loop reads CASSFGVSEQYF. For the CDR3, the DNA is TGTGCCAGCAGCTTCGGAGTAAGCGAGCAGTACTTC.

This clone was detected many times. The J gene is TRBJ1-4, the V gene TRBV6-2 or TRBV6-3; 7 nucleotides agree with TRBD1. Germline lookup yields CDR1 MNHEY and CDR2 SVGEGT. The CDR3 length is 14 residues. J gave up 7 bases and V 6 bases, and 8 bases lay outside the gene matches. In DNA, the CDR3 is TGTGCCAGCAGCCGGGGACAGAACGGTGAAAAACTGTTTTTT. Translated: CASSRGQNGEKLFF.

The CDR3 reads CASTWMGADYGYTF. CDR3 coding DNA: TGTGCCAGCACCTGGATGGGAGCAGACTATGGCTACACCTTC. The chain couples TRBV5-5 to TRBJ1-2, with D uncertain. Germline V gene lookup returns CDR1 SGHKS and CDR2 YYEKEE (reference sequence). Trimming pared 6 bases from V and 3 bases from J, leaving 15 bases between. The CDR3 has 14 residues. Drawing the rest from reference TRBV5-5 and TRBJ1-2, the complete variable domain is DAGVTQSPTHLIKTRGQQVTLRCSPISGHKSVSWYQQVLGQGPQFIFQYYEKEERGRGNFPDRFSARQFPNYSSELNVNALLLGDSALYLCASTWMGADYGYTFGSGTRLTVV.